This TCR beta chain was obtained from a study of cytomegalovirus exposure and HLA in healthy donors. Across the study: A subsequent analysis reported that the 95 to 150 validation repertoires were produced on the same platform that had also been used for the 600 to 800 first-cohort repertoires.

Study outcomes and limitations: Testing in vitro showed a few CMV-associated chains specific for CMV antigens. The authors listed some 150 TCR beta chains as cytomegalovirus-associated. Usually a TCR sequence was rare, but some public TCRs were found in many donors.

Note on this clone: The antigen remains undetermined.

The assay was immunoSEQ multiplex PCR, and TCRdb's table has in-frame clones only and misses some. The sample yields around 100,000 clones, about 95% seen once. Looked up from germline, CDR1 is SEHNR and CDR2 is FQNEAQ (reference sequence). The CDR3 consists of 13 residues. Trimming removed 2 bases at V and 12 bases at J, with 11 bases between. The clonotype was recovered from a woman under 30 in good health and CMV-seronegative. This sequence joins TRBV7-9 and TRBJ2-6; D is uncertain. The sequencing input was PBMCs. The CDR3 is CASSLRLVGVLTF. DNA of the CDR3: TGTGCCAGCAGCTTACGCCTAGTCGGCGTCCTGACTTTC.